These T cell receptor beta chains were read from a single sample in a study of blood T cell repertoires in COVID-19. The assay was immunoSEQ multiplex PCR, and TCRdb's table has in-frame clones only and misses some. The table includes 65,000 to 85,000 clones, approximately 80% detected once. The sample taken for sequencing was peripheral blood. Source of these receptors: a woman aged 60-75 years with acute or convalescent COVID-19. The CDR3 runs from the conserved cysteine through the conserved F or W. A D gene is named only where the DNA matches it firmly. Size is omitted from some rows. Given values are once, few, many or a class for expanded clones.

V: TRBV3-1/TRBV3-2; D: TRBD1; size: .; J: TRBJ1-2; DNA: TGTGCCAGCAGCCACATGGGACAGGGCCTATTAGGCTACACCTTC; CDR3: CASSHMGQGLLGYTF
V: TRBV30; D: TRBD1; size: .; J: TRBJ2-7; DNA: TGTGCCTGGAGCCCGACCAGGACAGGGCGCAAGCAGTACTTC; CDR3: CAWSPTRTGRKQYF
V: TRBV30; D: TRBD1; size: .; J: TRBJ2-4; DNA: TGTGCCTGGAGGCGGGCAGGGTCAGGGGGCTTTAACATTCAGTACTTC; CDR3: CAWRRAGSGGFNIQYF
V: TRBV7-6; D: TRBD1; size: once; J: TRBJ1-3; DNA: TGTGCCAGCAGCCTTAATCCCATCCCCACGACAGGGCCCAGAAACACCATATATTTT; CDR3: CASSLNPIPTTGPRNTIYF
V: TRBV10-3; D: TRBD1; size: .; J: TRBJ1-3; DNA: TGTGCCATCAGTGAGGGGGACAGCTCTGGAAACACCATATATTTT; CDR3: CAISEGDSSGNTIYF
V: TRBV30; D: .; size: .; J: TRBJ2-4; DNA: TGTGCCTGGAGTGCTGAGTCTTTAGCCAAAAACATTCAGTACTTC; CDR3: CAWSAESLAKNIQYF
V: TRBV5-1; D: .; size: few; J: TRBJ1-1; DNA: TGCGCCAGCAGCTACGGGATGGATGAAGCTTTCTTT; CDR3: CASSYGMDEAFF
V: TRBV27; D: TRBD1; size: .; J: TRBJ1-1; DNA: TGTGCCAGCAGTCCAGTTACAGGGGTTGCGTTGAACACTGAAGCTTTCTTT; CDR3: CASSPVTGVALNTEAFF
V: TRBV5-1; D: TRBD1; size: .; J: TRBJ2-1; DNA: TGCGCCAGCAGCTTGGCTCAGGGGGCGAGCGAGCAGTTCTTC; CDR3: CASSLAQGASEQFF
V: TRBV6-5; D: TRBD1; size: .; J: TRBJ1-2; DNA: TGTGCCAGCAGTCTCGGACAGGGCGACTATGGCTACACCTTC; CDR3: CASSLGQGDYGYTF
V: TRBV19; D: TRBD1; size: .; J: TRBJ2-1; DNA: TGTGCCAGTAGTGCGGGACAGGTTCCCTACAATGAGCAGTTCTTC; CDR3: CASSAGQVPYNEQFF
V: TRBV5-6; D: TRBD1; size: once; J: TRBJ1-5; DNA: TGTGCCAGCAGCTTGGGGGGGACAGATTATCAGCCCCAGCATTTT; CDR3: CASSLGGTDYQPQHF
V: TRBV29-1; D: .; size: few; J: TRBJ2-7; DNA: TGCAGCGTCAGACTGATGACCTACGAGCAGTACTTC; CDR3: CSVRLMTYEQYF
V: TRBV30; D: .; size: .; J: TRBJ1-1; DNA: TGTGCCTGGAGTTACAGGGTGGACACTGAAGCTTTCTTT; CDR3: CAWSYRVDTEAFF
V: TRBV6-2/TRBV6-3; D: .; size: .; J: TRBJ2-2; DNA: TGTGCCAGCAGTTATAAGCGGAAGAACACCGGGGAGCTGTTTTTT; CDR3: CASSYKRKNTGELFF
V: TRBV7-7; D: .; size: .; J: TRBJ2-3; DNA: TGTGCTAGCAGCTTAGGTTCCAGGGGCACAGATACGCAGTATTTT; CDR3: CASSLGSRGTDTQYF
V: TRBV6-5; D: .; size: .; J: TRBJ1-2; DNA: TGTGCCAGCAGTTATCATAGGCAGGAATATGGCTACACCTTC; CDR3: CASSYHRQEYGYTF
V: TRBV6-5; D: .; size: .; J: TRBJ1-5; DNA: TGTGCCAGCAGCCGATCAGGAAATCAGCCCCAGCATTTT; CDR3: CASSRSGNQPQHF
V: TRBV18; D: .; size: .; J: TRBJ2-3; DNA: TGTGCCAGCTCCTCCCAAGGGGGAGCAGATACGCAGTATTTT; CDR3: CASSSQGGADTQYF
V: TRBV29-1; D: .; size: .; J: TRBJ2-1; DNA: TGCAGCGTTGGACAGGAAAACTACAATGAGCAGTTCTTC; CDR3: CSVGQENYNEQFF